Given below is one TCR beta chain in context. The data belong to a study of T-cell reconstitution after alpha-beta-depleted transplantation in children. This sample's TCRbeta library carried unique molecular identifier barcodes. TCRdb redid the calling of the PCR reads with MiXCR, one entry per CDR3 protein. The sample consists of approximately 89,000 distinct CDR3 sequences, around 16% of them appearing once. Germline-derived CDR1 and CDR2 are DFQATT and SNEGSKA (reference sequence). CDR3 size: 14 residues. V shed 2 bases and J shed 2 bases, with 12 bases lying between them. This receptor was obtained from a male patient between 2 and 9 years old who had a stem cell transplant for acute lymphoblastic leukemia, so the T cells may come from the graft donor. This chain uses TRBV20-1 with TRBJ2-5; possible D gene TRBD1, 6 bases. Sequencing was performed on PBMCs, mostly from graft donor cells, taken 180 days after TCRalphabeta/CD19-depleted stem cell transplant. CDR3 amino acids: CSARKGRGQETQYF. DNA for the CDR3: TGCAGTGCTAGAAAGGGCAGGGGACAAGAGACCCAGTACTTC.